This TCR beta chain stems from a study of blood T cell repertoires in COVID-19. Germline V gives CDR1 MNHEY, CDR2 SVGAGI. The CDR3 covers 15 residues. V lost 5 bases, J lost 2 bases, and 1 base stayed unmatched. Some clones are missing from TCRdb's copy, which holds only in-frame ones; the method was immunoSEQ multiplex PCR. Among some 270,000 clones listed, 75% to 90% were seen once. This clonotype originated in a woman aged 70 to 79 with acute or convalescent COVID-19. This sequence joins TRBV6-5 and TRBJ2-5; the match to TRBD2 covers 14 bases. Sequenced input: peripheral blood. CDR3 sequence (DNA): TGTGCCAGCAGTCGGACTAGCGGGGGGCAAGAGACCCAGTACTTC. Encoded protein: CASSRTSGGQETQYF.